This T cell receptor beta chain was profiled in a study of T cell responses to AZD1222 COVID-19 vaccine. This CDR3 is built from 15 residues. V was trimmed by 7 bases and J by 2 bases, leaving 15 bases between them. Germline V gives CDR1 LNHDA, CDR2 SQIVND (reference sequence). Produced via immunoSEQ multiplex PCR; TCRdb's table is partial and in-frame only. Of roughly 140,000 clones listed, 70% to 90% are singletons. Points from the study as a whole: It was only after the peak T cell response that any repertoires were sampled. Of spike-specific TCRs, nearly half reportedly target regions left unmutated in variants. Baseline serostatus was positive in only a handful of AZD1222 recipients. Spike-specific TCR breadth and depth grew following two AZD1222 doses.

Remarks on this clone: Its antigen is still unknown.

The chain combines TRBV19 with TRBJ1-5; D is possibly TRBD1 (6 bases). The receptor was derived from an adult who received the AZD1222 COVID-19 vaccine. The sequencing here drew on peripheral blood, taken 28 days after the second AZD1222 dose. CDR3 DNA sequence: TGTGCCAGTATCCCCGAATGGGGGCGCAATCAGCCCCAGCATTTT. Its translation: CASIPEWGRNQPQHF.